The 22 T cell receptor beta chains below were found in one sample sequenced in a study of shared clonotypes between healthy human individuals. Assay used: immunoSEQ multiplex PCR; TCRdb lists only in-frame clones, some missing. The sample yields 500,000 to 650,000 clones, around three quarters seen once. Sequencing input: PBMCs. The receptors stem from a woman between 40 and 55 years old in good health. Some clones in this sample may be carry-over from other donors' samples.

CDR3 protein: CASSPGHLSGNTIYF. CDR3 nucleotides: TGTGCCAGCAGTCCGGGACACCTCTCTGGAAACACCATATATTTT. The chain uses TRBV5-4 and TRBJ1-3; a possible D gene is TRBD1 (6 bases). Germline CDR1 reads SGHNT; CDR2 reads YYREEE (reference sequence). V lost 5 bases and J lost 0, with 12 bases in between. The CDR3 is 15 residues long.

Points on this clone: This clone may be a read error of a much larger clone one base away. This sequence joins TRBV29-1 and TRBJ1-2, with 9 bases fitting TRBD1. This CDR3 comprises 14 residues. V lost 4 bases and J lost 2; bases outside the gene matches: 5. Germline assignment: CDR1 SQVTM and CDR2 ANQGSEA. CDR3 DNA: TGCAGCGTTGGCCAACAGGGGGCGAACTATGGCTACACCTTC. It encodes CSVGQQGANYGYTF.

The V gene is TRBV28, the J gene TRBJ1-4; D gene uncertain. The CDR3 totals 11 residues. V was shortened by 3 bases and J by 7 bases, with 3 bases between the two germline ends. Looked up from germline, CDR1 is MDHEN and CDR2 is SYDVKM. The CDR3 sequence: CASSFVEKLFF. The DNA of the CDR3 is TGTGCCAGCAGTTTCGTTGAAAAACTGTTTTTT. Full variable domain (rest looked up from reference TRBV28 and TRBJ1-4): DVKVTQSSRYLVKRTGEKVFLECVQDMDHENMFWYRQDPGLGLRLIYFSYDVKMKEKGDIPEGYSVSREKKERFSLILESASTNQTSMYLCASSFVEKLFFGSGTQLSVL.

This clone appeared a single time. The rearrangement uses TRBV29-1 and TRBJ2-3; D is ambiguous. There are 13 residues in the CDR3. Trimming pared 6 bases from V and 1 base from J, leaving 11 bases between. Germline loops: CDR1 SQVTM, CDR2 ANQGSEA. CDR3 protein: CSVAPDGTDTQYF. DNA for the CDR3: TGCAGCGTGGCTCCGGATGGCACAGATACGCAGTATTTT.

V gene TRBV4-2 combines with J gene TRBJ1-1, with unresolved D. V lost 3 bases, J lost 0 bases, and 11 bases lay in between. This CDR3 has 15 amino acids. Germline CDR1 reads LGHNA; CDR2 reads YNFKEQ. The CDR3 loop reads CASSQGSSLNTEAFF. Written as DNA, the CDR3 is TGTGCCAGCAGCCAGGGGTCCAGTCTGAACACTGAAGCTTTCTTT.

This chain links TRBV30 with TRBJ1-2, with TRBD1 as a possible D gene (5 bases). Germline loops: CDR1 GTSNPN, CDR2 SVGIG (reference sequence). The CDR3 spans 13 residues. Trimming cost V 4 bases and J 4 bases, with 13 bases left between them. In nucleotides, the CDR3 is TGTGCCTGGACTCGAGGGGACCTCTATGGCTACACCTTC. Its translation is CAWTRGDLYGYTF.

The V gene is TRBV19, the J gene TRBJ2-1, with 8 bases fitting TRBD2. The CDR3 has 13 amino acids. Germline V gene lookup returns CDR1 LNHDA and CDR2 SQIVND (reference sequence). V lost 10 bases, J lost 6 bases, and 8 bases stayed unmatched. In DNA form, the CDR3 reads TGTGCCACTGCTAGCGGGTATCCCAATGAGCAGTTCTTC. Translating it yields CATASGYPNEQFF.

The rearrangement joins TRBV7-2 to TRBJ2-1, with 12 bases fitting TRBD2. The germline V gene has CDR1 SGHTA and CDR2 FQGNSA. Trimming cost V 3 bases and J 7 bases; bases outside gene matches: 10. This CDR3 has 17 amino acids. The CDR3 DNA follows: TGTGCCAGCAGCTTGACTCTAGCGGGAGGGCCTCGGAATGAGCAGTTCTTC. Its translation is CASSLTLAGGPRNEQFF.

The chain uses TRBV4-1 and TRBJ2-2, with 7 bases aligning to TRBD2. Germline CDR1 MGHRA, CDR2 YSYEKL. Trimming removed 4 bases from V and 1 base from J; junction bases left unmatched: 3. The CDR3 is 15 amino acids. CDR3 coding DNA: TGCGCCAGCAGCCGGCGCGGGGGGAACACCGGGGAGCTGTTTTTT. Translation gives CASSRRGGNTGELFF.

For this clone: This probably arose from a read error, given a far larger clone one base away. The chain couples TRBV30 to TRBJ2-3; D gene unclear. CDR1 and CDR2 (germline): GTSNPN, SVGIG (reference sequence). Deletions cut 4 bases from V and 3 bases from J, with 8 bases between. The CDR3 is 12 residues long. The CDR3 DNA reads TGTGCCTGGACGGCCGGGACAGATACGCAGTATTTT. Encoded protein: CAWTAGTDTQYF.

This chain links TRBV7-3 with TRBJ1-1; D ambiguous. Trimming took 5 bases from V and 5 from J, leaving 12 bases between them. The CDR3 is 13 amino acids. Germline CDR1 SGHTA, CDR2 FQGTGA. The CDR3 region has the DNA TGTGCCAGCAGCGCGCAAGTAGGAACTGAAGCTTTCTTT. Amino acid sequence: CASSAQVGTEAFF. The full variable domain, completed using reference TRBV7-3 and TRBJ1-1, is GAGVSQTPSNKVTEKGKYVELRCDPISGHTALYWYRQSLGQGPEFLIYFQGTGAADDSGLPNDRFFAVRPEGSVSTLKIQRTERGDSAVYLCASSAQVGTEAFFGQGTRLTVV.

This chain joins TRBV29-1 and TRBJ2-5; 7 bases line up with TRBD1. The J call may be incorrect, as the DNA end agrees better with TRBJ2-7. CDR3 length: 12 residues. Germline CDR1 and CDR2: SQVTM and ANQGSEA. The CDR3 sequence: CSVRGPGDEQYF. The CDR3 DNA reads TGCAGCGTTAGGGGGCCTGGGGACGAGCAGTACTTC.

The sample holds one count of this clone. Other DNA sequences within the sample encode an identical CDR3. CDR3 nucleotides: TGTGCCAGCAGTTTAACAGGGGGGGATCAGCCCCAGCATTTT. It is translated as CASSLTGGDQPQHF. The genes are TRBV27 and TRBJ1-5; TRBD1 matches at 8 bases. V lost 2 bases, J lost 5 bases, and 2 bases stayed unmatched. CDR3 length equals 14 residues. From germline, CDR1 is MNHEY and CDR2 SMNVEV (reference sequence).

The V and J genes are TRBV18 and TRBJ2-3; maybe TRBD2 (6 bases). The CDR3 totals 15 residues. Between the trimmed V and J ends, which lost 2 bases and 2 bases, there was a span of 11 bases. Germline CDR1 is KGHSH and CDR2 is LQKENI. The CDR3 here is CASSPGAGNTDTQYF. CDR3 bases: TGTGCCAGCTCACCAGGAGCGGGCAACACAGATACGCAGTATTTT.

This clone is a singleton in its sample. The genes are TRBV30 and TRBJ2-1; D may be TRBD1 or TRBD2 (5 bases each). CDR1 and CDR2 (germline): GTSNPN, SVGIG (reference sequence). The CDR3 spans 13 residues. The V gene lost 2 bases and the J gene lost 10 bases, with 15 bases spanning the gap. CDR3 nucleotide sequence: TGTGCCTGGAGTCCGGACTGGGGCAGCGAGCAGTTCTTC. The encoded protein is CAWSPDWGSEQFF.

The V and J genes are TRBV18 and TRBJ2-5, with 7 bases fitting TRBD1. The V gene's germline CDR1 is KGHSH and CDR2 LQKENI. This CDR3 is built from 14 residues. V was pared by 1 base and J by 5 bases, with 4 bases of the junction left unmatched. The CDR3, as DNA: TGTGCCAGCTCACCACTGCGAGGGGGCGAGACCCAGTACTTC. This translates into CASSPLRGGETQYF.

The chain joins TRBV7-3 to TRBJ2-7; a possible D gene is TRBD1 (5 bases). Trimming stripped 2 bases from V and 0 bases from J, with 11 bases between. Germline V gene lookup returns CDR1 SGHTA and CDR2 FQGTGA. This CDR3 spans 15 amino acids. CDR3 sequence: CASSLGQGHSYEQYF. The CDR3 nucleotides read TGTGCCAGCAGCTTAGGGCAGGGTCACTCCTACGAGCAGTACTTC.

For this clone: A read error may be the cause here, since a much bigger clone is one base away. The rearrangement uses TRBV5-1 and TRBJ2-5; D call uncertain. CDR1 and CDR2 from the germline V gene are SGHRS and YFSETQ. The CDR3 covers 13 residues. CDR3 nucleotide sequence: TGCGCCAACAGCCCGAGAAGCCAAGAGACCCAGTACTTC. It specifies CANSPRSQETQYF.

The chain has TRBV15 and TRBJ2-2, with a weak D call TRBD1 (6 bases). Germline CDR1 and CDR2: LNHNV and YYDKDF (reference sequence). The V end was cut by 0 bases, the J end by 2 bases, with 10 bases between. The CDR3 loop spans 16 amino acids. CDR3 amino acids: CATSRDTGINTGELFF. CDR3 sequence (DNA): TGTGCCACCAGCAGAGATACAGGGATAAACACCGGGGAGCTGTTTTTT. Together with reference TRBV15 and TRBJ2-2, the CDR3 gives the full variable domain: DAMVIQNPRYQVTQFGKPVTLSCSQTLNHNVMYWYQQKSSQAPKLLFHYYDKDFNNEADTPDNFQSRRPNTSFCFLDIRSPGLGDTAMYLCATSRDTGINTGELFFGEGSRLTVL.

The genes are TRBV27 and TRBJ1-2; D is unresolved. The CDR3 spans 14 residues. CDR1 and CDR2 from the germline V gene are MNHEY and SMNVEV (reference sequence). Trimming removed 3 bases at V and 0 bases at J, with 8 bases between. CDR3 sequence: CASSLRGANYGYTF. The CDR3 coding sequence is TGTGCCAGCAGTTTGAGAGGAGCTAACTATGGCTACACCTTC.

This chain joins TRBV13 and TRBJ2-3, with D uncertain. This CDR3 is built from 14 residues. Trimming stripped 2 bases from V and 1 base from J, with 7 bases between. Germline V lookup: CDR1 PRHDT, CDR2 FYEKMQ (reference sequence). CDR3 DNA sequence: TGTGCCAGCAGCTTATTTTCGGGCACAGATACGCAGTATTTT. This sequence encodes CASSLFSGTDTQYF. The full variable domain, its missing parts supplied by reference TRBV13 and TRBJ2-3, is AAGVIQSPRHLIKEKRETATLKCYPIPRHDTVYWYQQGPGQDPQFLISFYEKMQSDKGSIPDRFSAQQFSDYHSELNMSSLELGDSALYFCASSLFSGTDTQYFGPGTRLTVL.

This clone was detected once. Here the CDR3 reads CASSPQVAGTNYGYTF. CDR3 coding DNA: TGTGCCAGCTCACCACAGGTCGCGGGGACAAACTATGGCTACACCTTC. V gene TRBV18 combines with J gene TRBJ1-2; the D gene is possibly TRBD1 (6 bases). This CDR3 contains 16 residues. The germline V and J ends were trimmed by 1 base and 2 bases, with 14 bases remaining between them. Germline loops: CDR1 KGHSH, CDR2 LQKENI.